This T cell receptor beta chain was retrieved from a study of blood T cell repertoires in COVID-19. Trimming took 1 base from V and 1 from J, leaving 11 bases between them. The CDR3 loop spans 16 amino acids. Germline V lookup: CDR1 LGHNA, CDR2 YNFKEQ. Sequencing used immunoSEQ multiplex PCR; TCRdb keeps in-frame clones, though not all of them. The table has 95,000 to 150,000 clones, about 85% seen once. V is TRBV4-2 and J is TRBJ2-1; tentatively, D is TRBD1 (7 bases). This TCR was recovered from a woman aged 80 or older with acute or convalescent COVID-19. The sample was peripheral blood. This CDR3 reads CASSQVSGGSYNEQFF. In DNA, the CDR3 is TGTGCCAGCAGCCAAGTTTCAGGGGGGTCCTACAATGAGCAGTTCTTC.